In this sample, the clone carrying this TCR beta chain turned up a few times. The antigen remains unidentified. Staining for CD45RO/CCR7/CD25/CD127/CD95/CD27 allowed sorting of CD4+ naive, central memory, regulatory and stem cell-like memory cells. Every isolated RNA sample was fully reverse transcribed, so sequencing captured expressed TCRB transcripts. The data were produced by immunoSEQ multiplex PCR, yet TCRdb's version contains in-frame clones alone and is incomplete. Altogether more than 250,000 clones are present, 24% being singletons, with the ten largest covering roughly 0.011%. This sample is part of a study of beta chain features in type 1 diabetes. About the study: There was similarity between patients and healthy donors in age, gender and cell yields.

Per the germline V gene, CDR1 is MDHEN and CDR2 is SYDVKM. CDR3 length: 14 residues. Trimming removed 4 bases from V and 6 bases from J, with 16 bases in between. Study-wide points: All four CD4+ subsets of Type 1 diabetes patients contained TCRB CDR3s that were moderately but significantly shorter. Type 1 diabetes patients had fewer VDJ junction insertions and more deletions.

This receptor was identified in a woman in her twenties or thirties with type 1 diabetes. Sequenced: naive CD4+ T cells from blood. The rearrangement uses TRBV28 and TRBJ2-7; D not resolved. Written as DNA, the CDR3 is TGTGCCAGCAGTTGGGCCACAGACCCGTCCGAGCAGTACTTC. Its translation is CASSWATDPSEQYF.